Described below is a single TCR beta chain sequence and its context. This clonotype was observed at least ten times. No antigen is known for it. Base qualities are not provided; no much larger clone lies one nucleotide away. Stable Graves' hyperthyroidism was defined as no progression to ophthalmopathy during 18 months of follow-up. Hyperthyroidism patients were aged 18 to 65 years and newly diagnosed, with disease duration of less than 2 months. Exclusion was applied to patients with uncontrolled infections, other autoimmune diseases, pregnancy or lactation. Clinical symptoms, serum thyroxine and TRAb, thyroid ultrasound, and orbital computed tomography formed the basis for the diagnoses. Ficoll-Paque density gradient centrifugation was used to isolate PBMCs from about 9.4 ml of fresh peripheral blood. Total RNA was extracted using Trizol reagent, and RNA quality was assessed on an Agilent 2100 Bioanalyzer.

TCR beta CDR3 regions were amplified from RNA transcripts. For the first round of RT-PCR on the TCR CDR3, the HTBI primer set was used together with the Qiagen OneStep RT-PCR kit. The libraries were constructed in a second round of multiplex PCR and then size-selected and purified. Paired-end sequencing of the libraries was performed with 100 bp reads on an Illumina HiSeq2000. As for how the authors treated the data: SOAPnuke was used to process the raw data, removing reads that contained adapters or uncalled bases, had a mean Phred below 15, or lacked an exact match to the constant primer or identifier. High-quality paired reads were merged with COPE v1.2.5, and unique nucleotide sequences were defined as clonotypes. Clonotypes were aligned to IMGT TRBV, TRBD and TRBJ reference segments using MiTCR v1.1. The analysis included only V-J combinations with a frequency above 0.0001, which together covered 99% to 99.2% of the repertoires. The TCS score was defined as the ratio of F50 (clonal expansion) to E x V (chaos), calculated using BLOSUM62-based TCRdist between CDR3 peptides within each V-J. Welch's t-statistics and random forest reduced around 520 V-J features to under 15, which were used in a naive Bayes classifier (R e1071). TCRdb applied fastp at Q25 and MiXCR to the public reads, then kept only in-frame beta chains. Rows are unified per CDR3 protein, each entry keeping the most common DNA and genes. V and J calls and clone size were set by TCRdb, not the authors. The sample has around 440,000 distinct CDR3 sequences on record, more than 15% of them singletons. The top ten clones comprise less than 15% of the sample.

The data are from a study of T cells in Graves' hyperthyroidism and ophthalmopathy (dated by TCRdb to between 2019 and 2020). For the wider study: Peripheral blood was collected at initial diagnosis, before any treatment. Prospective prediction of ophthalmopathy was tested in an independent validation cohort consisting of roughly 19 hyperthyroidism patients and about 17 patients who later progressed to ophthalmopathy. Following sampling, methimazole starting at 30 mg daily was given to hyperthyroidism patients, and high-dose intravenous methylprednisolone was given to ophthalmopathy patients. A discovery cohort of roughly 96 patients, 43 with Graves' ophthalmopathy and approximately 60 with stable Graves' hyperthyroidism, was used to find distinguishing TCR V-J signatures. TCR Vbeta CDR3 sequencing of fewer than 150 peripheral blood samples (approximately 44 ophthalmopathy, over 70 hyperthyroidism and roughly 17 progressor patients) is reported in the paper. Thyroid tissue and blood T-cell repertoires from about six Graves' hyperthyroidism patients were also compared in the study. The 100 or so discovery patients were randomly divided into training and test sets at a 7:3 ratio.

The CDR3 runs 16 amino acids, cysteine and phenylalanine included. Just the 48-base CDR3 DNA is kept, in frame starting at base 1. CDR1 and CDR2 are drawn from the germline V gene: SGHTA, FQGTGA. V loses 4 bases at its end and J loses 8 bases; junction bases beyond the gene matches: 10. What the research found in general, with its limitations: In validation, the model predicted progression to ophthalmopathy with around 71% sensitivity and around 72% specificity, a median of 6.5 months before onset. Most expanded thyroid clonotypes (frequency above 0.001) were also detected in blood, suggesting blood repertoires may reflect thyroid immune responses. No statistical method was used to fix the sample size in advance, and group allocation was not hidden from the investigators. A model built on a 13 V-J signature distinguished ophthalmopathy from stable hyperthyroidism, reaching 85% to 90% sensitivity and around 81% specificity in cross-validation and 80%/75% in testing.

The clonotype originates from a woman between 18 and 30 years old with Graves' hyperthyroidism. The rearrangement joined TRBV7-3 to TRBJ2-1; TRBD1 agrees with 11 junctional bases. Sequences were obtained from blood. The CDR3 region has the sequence CASSSSVPGQGDEQFF. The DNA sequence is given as TGTGCCAGCAGCTCATCCGTCCCGGGACAGGGGGATGAGCAGTTCTTC.